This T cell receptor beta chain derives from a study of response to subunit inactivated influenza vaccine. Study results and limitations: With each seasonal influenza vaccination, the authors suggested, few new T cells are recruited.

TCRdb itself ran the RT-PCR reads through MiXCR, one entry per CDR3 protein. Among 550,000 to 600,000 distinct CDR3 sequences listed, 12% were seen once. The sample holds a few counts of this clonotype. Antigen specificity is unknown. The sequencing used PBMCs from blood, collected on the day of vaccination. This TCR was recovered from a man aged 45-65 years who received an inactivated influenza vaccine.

The CDR3 nucleotides are TGTGCCAGCAGTTTGGGCAGTTATTCCAATGAAAAACTGTTTTTT. Translating gives CASSLGSYSNEKLFF. The chain joins TRBV12-3 or TRBV12-4 to TRBJ1-4; D not certain. Trimming took off 3 bases at V and 5 bases at J, with 13 bases between the two ends. The CDR3 is made up of 15 amino acids.